This entry lists 2 T cell receptor beta chains sequenced from one sample in a study of T-cell reconstitution after alpha-beta-depleted transplantation in children. Library preparation (for TCRbeta) was performed with unique molecular identifiers. Each CDR3 protein is one row after TCRdb ran MiXCR on the PCR reads. The profile shows around 960,000 distinct CDR3 sequences, around 30% of them singletons. The sequences come from PBMCs, mostly from graft donor cells, collected 360 days after TCRalphabeta/CD19-depleted stem cell transplant. The receptors were gathered from a boy in the first two years of life who had a stem cell transplant for SCID, so the T cells may come from the graft donor.

This chain joins TRBV6-6 and TRBJ2-4; D gene uncertain. Deletions cut 10 bases from V and 7 bases from J, with 17 bases between. CDR3 length equals 13 residues. Germline V gene sequence: CDR1 MNHNY, CDR2 SVGAGI (reference sequence). CDR3 residues: CATLQPPGNIQYF. The CDR3 nucleotides are TGTGCCACTCTCCAGCCTCCCGGGAACATTCAGTACTTC.

This clonotype was observed a few times. This sequence joins TRBV24-1 and TRBJ2-5; 7 nucleotides agree with TRBD1. CDR1 is KGHDR and CDR2 is SFDVKD in the germline V gene. The ends lost 0 bases at V and 4 bases at J; junction bases unmatched: 7. This CDR3 region has 16 residues. The CDR3 DNA is TGTGCCACCAGTGATTTGGAACAGGGGTTGGGAGAGACCCAGTACTTC. Translation gives CATSDLEQGLGETQYF.